This T cell receptor beta chain was sequenced for a study of OX40 agonist ivuxolimab in advanced cancers. Broadly, across the study: Ivuxolimab was a fully human IgG2 agonistic monoclonal antibody targeting the costimulatory receptor OX40 (CD134). Patients were allowed to have had prior anti-PD-1, anti-PD-L1 or anti-CTLA-4 therapy, and 40% of the dose-escalation patients had been treated with checkpoint inhibitors. Intravenous ivuxolimab was administered to patients every 2 weeks at six dose levels: 0.01, 0.1, 0.3, 1.5, 3 and 10 mg/kg. Of the approximately 54 patients in dose escalation, approximately 20 had hepatocellular carcinoma, some 15 had melanoma, 9 had renal cell carcinoma and 9 had head and neck cancer. A male proportion of nearly 85% and a mean age of 60 years, ranging from about 23 to 90, were recorded for the dose-escalation cohort. Partial responses occurred in three dose-escalation patients: two with cutaneous melanoma and one with hepatocellular carcinoma. Peripheral TCRbeta sequencing aimed to test whether ivuxolimab altered TCR sequence diversity and caused clonal T-cell expansion. The paper describes the monotherapy dose-escalation part (N ≈ 52 patients) of the phase I trial of ivuxolimab. General conclusions and limits of the study: At doses from 0.1 to 3.0 mg/kg, clonal expansion was seen in both CD4+ and CD8+ blood T cells between baseline and week 6. After ivuxolimab, expanded clones were on average more numerous among CD8+ T cells than among CD4+ T cells. Low levels of normalized T-cell clonal expansion were also seen in some patients who did not respond. Partial responders in the 0.1-3.0 mg/kg groups had among the lowest normalized peripheral clonal expansion, especially among CD8+ T cells. Antigen specificity was not determined for the clonally expanded peripheral T cells.

Genomic DNA was isolated from the sorted cells so that the TCRbeta CDR3 region could be sequenced. TCRbeta CDR3 regions were sequenced using the immunoSEQ Assay. What TCRdb holds here is the immuneACCESS table cut down to in-frame rearrangements. Part of the clones is not present; checked against another copy, under half of the missing clones reflect an unresolved V gene, and the others are unexplained. This sample has fewer than 70,000 clones in its table, and 85% to 90% of those were observed once. The ten largest make up about 0.77% of the sample. Of note for this clone: There is no known antigen for this receptor. It has no much larger one-base neighbor in the sample; base qualities were not kept.

Spanning cysteine to phenylalanine, the CDR3 consists of 16 amino acids. Only CDR3 DNA is held: 48 bases, read in frame from base 1. At the junction V is shortened by 0 bases and J by 5 bases; bases outside the gene matches: 3. CDR1 and CDR2 are read off the germline V gene as SGHRS and YFSETQ. The trial excluded patients who had a history of autoimmune disease or who were on systemic immunosuppression. Peripheral blood for TCR sequencing was collected from all dose cohorts at baseline, on cycle 4 day 1, and on cycle 7 day 1. Samples were obtained from an open-label, multicenter, first-in-human phase I dose-escalation trial of ivuxolimab. Adults with locally advanced or metastatic melanoma, renal cell carcinoma, hepatocellular carcinoma or head and neck squamous cell carcinoma were enrolled in the trial. CD4+ and CD8+ T cells were sorted separately from peripheral blood before TCR sequencing.

The sequence derives from an adult with an advanced solid tumor such as melanoma, head and neck, liver or kidney cancer. This chain is built from TRBV5-1 and TRBJ2-7, and TRBD2 aligns with 15 junction nucleotides. Here the sequenced sample was CD4+ or CD8+ T cells sorted from blood, taken in a trial of the OX40 agonist ivuxolimab. The nucleotide sequence is TGCGCCAGCAGCTTGGGGACTAGCGGGAGGGGAAACGAGCAGTACTTC. It translates to CASSLGTSGRGNEQYF.